The clone carrying this T cell receptor beta chain was observed at least ten times. The data originate from a study of T-cell reconstitution after alpha-beta-depleted transplantation in children. The TCRbeta library was prepared with unique molecular identifiers. TCRdb passed the PCR reads through MiXCR, listing each CDR3 protein once. The sample lists 190,000 or so distinct CDR3 sequences; 6.5% to 7.5% were seen once. Source: PBMCs from the stem cell graft donor, taken from the stem cell graft. This sequence originates from a human donor who donated a stem cell graft to a child with Wiskott-Aldrich syndrome.

The CDR3 spells CASSPHGTTLYEQYF. The DNA of the CDR3 is TGTGCCAGCAGTCCTCATGGGACAACGCTCTACGAGCAGTACTTC. V is TRBV28 and J is TRBJ2-7, with D perhaps TRBD1 (6 bases). Per germline, CDR1 MDHEN and CDR2 SYDVKM. The CDR3 runs 15 residues. The V end was cut by 5 bases, the J end by 3 bases, with 17 bases between.